The rows below give T cell receptor beta chains drawn from one sample of a study of blood T cell repertoires in COVID-19. Clones were sequenced by immunoSEQ multiplex PCR, and TCRdb holds only the in-frame ones, with some missing. The data contain a few hundred thousand clones, about 91% of them singletons. Sequenced sample: peripheral blood. The receptors were sampled from a woman in her 30s who had recovered from COVID-19. Each CDR3 is given with its conserved first and last residue. The D gene is left open where the match is weak. Clone size is stated in some rows and not others, as once, few, many or a class when expanded.

d_gene,j_gene,abundance,v_gene,CDR3nt,CDR3aa
NA,TRBJ2-3,NA,TRBV25-1,TGTGCCAGCAGTGATGACTTAACTAGCACAGATACGCAGTATTTT,CASSDDLTSTDTQYF
NA,TRBJ1-5,NA,TRBV19,TGTGCCAGTAGTATTCGGGGGGCTGGGCAGCCCCAGCATTTT,CASSIRGAGQPQHF
NA,TRBJ2-5,many,TRBV4-2,TGTGCCAGCAGCCAAGGGGTGGGGCGGGAGACCCAGTACTTC,CASSQGVGRETQYF
TRBD2,TRBJ2-2,once,TRBV3-1/TRBV3-2,TGTGCCAGCAGCCAAAAGAGACTAGCGGGGGCCGGGGAGCTGTTTTTT,CASSQKRLAGAGELFF
TRBD1,TRBJ1-1,NA,TRBV25-1,TGTGCCAGCAGTGACCCCGGGACAGGGAACACTGAAGCTTTCTTT,CASSDPGTGNTEAFF
TRBD2,TRBJ2-3,NA,TRBV5-1,TGCGCCAGCAGCCCAGCTAGCGGGGGGGCCACAGATACGCAGTATTTT,CASSPASGGATDTQYF
TRBD1,TRBJ2-6,NA,TRBV7-8,TGTGCCAGCAGCTTAGGGACAGGGAATTCTGGGGCCAACGTCCTGACTTTC,CASSLGTGNSGANVLTF
NA,TRBJ1-2,NA,TRBV7-9,TGTGCCAGCAGCTCGCCGAAATCAGGCCACTATGGCTACACCTTC,CASSSPKSGHYGYTF
NA,TRBJ1-1,NA,TRBV11-2,TGTGCCAGCAAATTTGGGGCCAACACTGAAGCTTTCTTT,CASKFGANTEAFF
NA,TRBJ1-5,NA,TRBV6-5,TGTGCCGGGGGGGCGGATCCCAATCAGCCCCAGCATTTT,CAGGADPNQPQHF
TRBD1,TRBJ1-5,once,TRBV28,TGTGCCAGCAGTTTAGGGACAGGGAAGGATCAGCCCCAGCATTTT,CASSLGTGKDQPQHF
NA,TRBJ1-1,NA,TRBV18,TGTGCCAGCTCACCCACAAAGAACACTGAAGCTTTCTTT,CASSPTKNTEAFF
NA,TRBJ2-2,NA,TRBV7-2,TGTGCCAGCAGACGCCTCCGGGGTGACACCGGGGAGCTGTTTTTT,CASRRLRGDTGELFF
TRBD1,TRBJ2-2,NA,TRBV6-5,TGTGCCAGCAGTTCCACAGGGGGAGGCACCGGGGAGCTGTTTTTT,CASSSTGGGTGELFF
TRBD1,TRBJ2-7,NA,TRBV6-5,TGTGCCAGCAGTCTACAGGGGACGAGCTCCTACGAGCAGTACTTC,CASSLQGTSSYEQYF